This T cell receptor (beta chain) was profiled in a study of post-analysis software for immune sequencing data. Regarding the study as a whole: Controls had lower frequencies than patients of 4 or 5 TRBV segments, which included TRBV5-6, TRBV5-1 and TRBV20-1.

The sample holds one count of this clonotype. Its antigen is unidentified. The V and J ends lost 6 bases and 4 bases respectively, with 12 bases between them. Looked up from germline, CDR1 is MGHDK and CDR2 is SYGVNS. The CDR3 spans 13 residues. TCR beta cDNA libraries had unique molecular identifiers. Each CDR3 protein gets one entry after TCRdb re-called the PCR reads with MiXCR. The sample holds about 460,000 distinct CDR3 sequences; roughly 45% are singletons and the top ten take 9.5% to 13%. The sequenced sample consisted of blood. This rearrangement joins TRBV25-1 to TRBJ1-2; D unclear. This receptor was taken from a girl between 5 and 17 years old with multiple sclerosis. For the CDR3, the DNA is TGTGCCAGCAGGGAGGCCGGTCTCTATGGCTACACCTTC. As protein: CASREAGLYGYTF.